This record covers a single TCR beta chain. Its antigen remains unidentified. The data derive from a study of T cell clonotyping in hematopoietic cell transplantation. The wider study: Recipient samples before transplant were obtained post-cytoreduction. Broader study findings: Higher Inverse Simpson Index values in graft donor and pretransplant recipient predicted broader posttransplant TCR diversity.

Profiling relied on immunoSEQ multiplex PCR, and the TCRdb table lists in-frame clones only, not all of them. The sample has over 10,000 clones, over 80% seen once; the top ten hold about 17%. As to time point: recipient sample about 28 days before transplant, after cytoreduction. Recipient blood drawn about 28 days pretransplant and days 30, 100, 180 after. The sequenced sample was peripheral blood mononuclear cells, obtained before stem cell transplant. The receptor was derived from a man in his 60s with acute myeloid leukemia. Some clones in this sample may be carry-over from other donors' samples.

The CDR3 bases are TGTGCCAGCAGCACTTCCGGGACAGGGGGGCTCGGATCTGTTGAAGCTTTCTTT. It yields the protein CASSTSGTGGLGSVEAFF. This rearrangement joins TRBV13 to TRBJ1-1; 11 bases agree with TRBD1. The CDR3 is made up of 18 amino acids. Germline values: CDR1 PRHDT, CDR2 FYEKMQ (reference sequence). V gave up 5 bases and J gave up 7 bases; unmatched junction bases: 18.